This TCR beta chain originates from a study of low-dose radiotherapy and immunotherapy resistance in tumors. Donors, who were enrolled in a single-arm phase I dose-escalation trial, received nivolumab, ipilimumab, aspirin, low-dose cyclophosphamide and low-dose radiotherapy. V was clipped by 6 bases and J by 9 bases; unmatched bases: 14. The CDR3 runs to 14 residues. The germline V gene has CDR1 MDHEN and CDR2 SYDVKM. Primers targeting TRAV and TRBV primed first-strand cDNA, covering alpha and beta chains. TCRs were amplified for 20 to 25 PCR cycles with a constant-region primer and V-primer adapter. In TCRdb, the reads were re-called with MiXCR into one record per CDR3 protein. The data show about 9,800 distinct CDR3 sequences, approximately 77% seen once.

The rearrangement links TRBV28 to TRBJ2-7, with TRBD1 identical over 7 bases. The receptor was derived from a human donor with advanced metastatic prostate, ovarian, gallbladder or colorectal cancer (not recorded which). This table probably holds off-target reads from a library built for another chain. CDR3 sequence (DNA): TGTGCCAGCAGCCCGAGCCGGGACAGCCCAAGGCAGTACTTC. This codes for CASSPSRDSPRQYF.